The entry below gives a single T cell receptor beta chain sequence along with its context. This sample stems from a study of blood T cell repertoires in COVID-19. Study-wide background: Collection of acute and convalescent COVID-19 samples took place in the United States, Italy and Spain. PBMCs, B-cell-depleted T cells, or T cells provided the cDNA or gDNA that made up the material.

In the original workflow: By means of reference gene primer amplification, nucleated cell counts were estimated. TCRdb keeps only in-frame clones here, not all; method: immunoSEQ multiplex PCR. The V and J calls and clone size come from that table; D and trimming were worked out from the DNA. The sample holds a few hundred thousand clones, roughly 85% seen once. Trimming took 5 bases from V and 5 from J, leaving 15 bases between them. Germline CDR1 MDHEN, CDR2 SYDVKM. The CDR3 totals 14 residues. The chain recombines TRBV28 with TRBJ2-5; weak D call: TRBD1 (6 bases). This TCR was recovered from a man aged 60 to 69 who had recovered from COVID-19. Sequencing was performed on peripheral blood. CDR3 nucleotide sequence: TGTGCCAGCAGTCCAGGGACATTTATGGAGACCCAGTACTTC. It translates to CASSPGTFMETQYF.